This T cell receptor beta chain was documented in a study of cytomegalovirus exposure and HLA in healthy donors. CDR3 size: 17 residues. Germline CDR1 reads LNHNV; CDR2 reads YYDKDF (reference sequence). V lost 0 bases, J lost 1 base, and 13 bases lay in between. Points on this clone: Its antigen is undetermined.

General study findings and limits: While the bulk of TCR sequences proved rare, some public TCRs turned up in many donors.

Primers for the PCR totalled 60 Vbeta and 13 Jbeta. Some clones are missing from TCRdb's copy, which holds only in-frame ones; the method was immunoSEQ multiplex PCR. The sample has 170,000 or so clones; approximately 80% are singletons. Sample: PBMCs. This chain connects TRBV15 to TRBJ1-5; D call uncertain. The receptor was isolated from a man in his fifties or sixties in good health and CMV-seropositive. CDR3 nucleotide sequence: TGTGCCACCAGCAGAGATCTTCAAGAGGGAAGCAATCAGCCCCAGCATTTT. As protein: CATSRDLQEGSNQPQHF.